This T cell receptor beta chain was obtained from a study of blood T cell repertoires in COVID-19. For the study at large: The analysed material was cDNA or gDNA that came from T cells, B-cell-depleted T cells, or PBMCs.

The CDR3 runs 15 residues. Per germline, CDR1 LNHDA and CDR2 SQIVND (reference sequence). J lost 8 bases, V lost 5 bases, and 11 bases had no gene match. This table comes from immunoSEQ multiplex PCR, and its TCRdb copy is limited to in-frame clones, with some not included. The sample has under 150,000 clones; around 80% are singletons. The sequencing input was peripheral blood. The clonotype originates from a woman over 75 with acute or convalescent COVID-19. The gene calls are TRBV19 and TRBJ2-1; TRBD1 agrees at 8 bases. The CDR3 nucleotides are TGTGCCAGTAGTGAGGACAGGGAGGACTTGGATGAGCAGTTCTTC. It translates to CASSEDREDLDEQFF.